A selection of T cell receptor beta chains follows, all from one sample in a study of post-analysis software for immune sequencing data. TCRdb passed the PCR reads through MiXCR, listing each CDR3 protein once. The sample records hundreds of thousands of distinct CDR3 sequences, 55% to 60% being singletons. Sequencing was done on a sample of blood. Receptor source: a girl aged 2 to 10 with multiple sclerosis. CDR3s include the opening cysteine and the closing phenylalanine or tryptophan. The D gene is left open where the match is weak. Not every row has a clone size; where given, it reads once, few, many or a size class.

J gene: TRBJ2-7
V gene: TRBV20-1
clone size: once
D gene: TRBD2
CDR3 DNA: TGCAGTGCTAGAGTTCTAGCGGGGAAATCCTACGAGCAGTACTTC
CDR3 protein: CSARVLAGKSYEQYF

J gene: TRBJ2-1
V gene: TRBV7-9
clone size: once
D gene: -
CDR3 DNA: TGTGCCAGCAGCTTAGTACCTGCGGGCGAGCAGTTCTTC
CDR3 protein: CASSLVPAGEQFF

J gene: TRBJ2-1
V gene: TRBV6-5
clone size: few
D gene: TRBD1
CDR3 DNA: TGTGCCAGCAGTTCCACAGGGGGACCCTACAATGAGCAGTTCTTC
CDR3 protein: CASSSTGGPYNEQFF

J gene: TRBJ2-5
V gene: TRBV20-1
clone size: -
D gene: -
CDR3 DNA: TGCAGTGCCAAGACTGTACAAGAGGCCCAGTACTTC
CDR3 protein: CSAKTVQEAQYF

J gene: TRBJ1-6
V gene: TRBV7-9
clone size: -
D gene: -
CDR3 DNA: TGTGCCAGCAGCTTAGGCTCAGGGGATTCACCCCTCCACTTT
CDR3 protein: CASSLGSGDSPLHF

J gene: TRBJ2-1
V gene: TRBV13
clone size: -
D gene: -
CDR3 DNA: TGTGCCAGCAGCAGCGCAAATGTAGCAGAATCGTTCTTC
CDR3 protein: CASSSANVAESFF

J gene: TRBJ2-7
V gene: TRBV20-1
clone size: -
D gene: TRBD1
CDR3 DNA: TGCAGTGCTAAGGGGGCTCTCGGAGTTTCCAGCTCCTACGAGCAGTACTTC
CDR3 protein: CSAKGALGVSSSYEQYF

J gene: TRBJ2-7
V gene: TRBV6-5
clone size: few
D gene: -
CDR3 DNA: TGTGCCAGCAGTTACTCGCTGTCAAGCGAGCAGTACTTC
CDR3 protein: CASSYSLSSEQYF

J gene: TRBJ2-1
V gene: TRBV14
clone size: -
D gene: -
CDR3 DNA: TGTGCCAGCAGCCCCACCGGGCAAGAGACCCAGTTCTTC
CDR3 protein: CASSPTGQETQFF

J gene: TRBJ2-1
V gene: TRBV20-1
clone size: -
D gene: -
CDR3 DNA: TGCAGTGCTAGACGGCCCTCTGGCGATGAGCAGTTCTTC
CDR3 protein: CSARRPSGDEQFF

J gene: TRBJ2-6
V gene: TRBV5-1
clone size: few
D gene: -
CDR3 DNA: TGCGCCAGCAGCTACAGGGATGGGGCCAACGTCCTGACTTTC
CDR3 protein: CASSYRDGANVLTF

J gene: TRBJ2-1
V gene: TRBV7-2
clone size: once
D gene: TRBD2
CDR3 DNA: TGTGCCAGCAGCTTCGGGACTAGCGGGGGCGATGAGCAGTTCTTC
CDR3 protein: CASSFGTSGGDEQFF

J gene: TRBJ2-1
V gene: TRBV15
clone size: -
D gene: TRBD1
CDR3 DNA: TGTGCCACCAGTTCTGGACAGGGGGACAATGAGCAGTTCTTC
CDR3 protein: CATSSGQGDNEQFF

J gene: TRBJ1-2
V gene: TRBV5-1
clone size: -
D gene: -
CDR3 DNA: TGCGCCAGCGCTCAGGGGATTAACTATGGCTACACCTTC
CDR3 protein: CASAQGINYGYTF

J gene: TRBJ2-1
V gene: TRBV7-3
clone size: -
D gene: -
CDR3 DNA: TGTGCCAGCAGCTTAACCCCTGGAGGAGATGAGCAGTTCTTC
CDR3 protein: CASSLTPGGDEQFF

J gene: TRBJ2-7
V gene: TRBV6-5
clone size: once
D gene: -
CDR3 DNA: TGTGCCAGCAGCCCCCCCTTCCGGGCCTACGAGCAGTACTTC
CDR3 protein: CASSPPFRAYEQYF

J gene: TRBJ2-3
V gene: TRBV29-1
clone size: -
D gene: -
CDR3 DNA: TGCAGCGTTGAAGCCTTACCCGGACAGCCAGATACGCAGTATTTT
CDR3 protein: CSVEALPGQPDTQYF

J gene: TRBJ1-2
V gene: TRBV4-2
clone size: -
D gene: TRBD1
CDR3 DNA: TGTGCCAGCAGCCAAGATCAGAGGGACAGAGACTATGGCTACACCTTC
CDR3 protein: CASSQDQRDRDYGYTF

J gene: TRBJ2-1
V gene: TRBV5-1
clone size: -
D gene: -
CDR3 DNA: TGCGCCAGCAGCTTGGAAGGCGCTTTGGGTCCTGAGCAGTTCTTC
CDR3 protein: CASSLEGALGPEQFF

J gene: TRBJ1-2
V gene: TRBV7-6
clone size: -
D gene: -
CDR3 DNA: TGTGCCAGCAGCCTCTTCAGGGCTCGGTATGGCTACACCTTC
CDR3 protein: CASSLFRARYGYTF

J gene: TRBJ2-7
V gene: TRBV5-1
clone size: -
D gene: -
CDR3 DNA: TGCGCCAGCAGCTTCGGAGCCCTCTACGAGCAGTACTTC
CDR3 protein: CASSFGALYEQYF

J gene: TRBJ1-2
V gene: TRBV12-3/TRBV12-4
clone size: -
D gene: -
CDR3 DNA: TGTGCCAGCAGCCAACAAAGACAGGACCCCTATGGCTACACCTTC
CDR3 protein: CASSQQRQDPYGYTF

J gene: TRBJ2-3
V gene: TRBV5-1
clone size: -
D gene: -
CDR3 DNA: TGCGCCAGCAGCTTGGTACCAGCGGTACACAACACAGATACGCAGTATTTT
CDR3 protein: CASSLVPAVHNTDTQYF

J gene: TRBJ2-1
V gene: TRBV18
clone size: -
D gene: -
CDR3 DNA: TGTGCCAGCTCCCTTATCCCGGATGAGCAGTTCTTC
CDR3 protein: CASSLIPDEQFF

J gene: TRBJ2-1
V gene: TRBV14
clone size: -
D gene: -
CDR3 DNA: TGTGCCAGCAGCCAGGACACAAATTACAATGAGCAGTTCTTC
CDR3 protein: CASSQDTNYNEQFF

J gene: TRBJ2-5
V gene: TRBV12-3/TRBV12-4
clone size: -
D gene: TRBD2
CDR3 DNA: TGTGCCAGCAGCCTAACGGCGGGAGGGACCCAGTACTTC
CDR3 protein: CASSLTAGGTQYF

J gene: TRBJ1-1
V gene: TRBV12-3/TRBV12-4
clone size: -
D gene: -
CDR3 DNA: TGTGCCAGCATCTCGGACGGGAGGAACACTGAAGCTTTCTTT
CDR3 protein: CASISDGRNTEAFF

J gene: TRBJ1-1
V gene: TRBV7-2
clone size: -
D gene: -
CDR3 DNA: TGTGCCAGCAGCTTAGATACCGCCCTGAGGAACACTGAAGCTTTCTTT
CDR3 protein: CASSLDTALRNTEAFF

J gene: TRBJ2-3
V gene: TRBV30
clone size: -
D gene: -
CDR3 DNA: TGTGCCTGGAGTCCCGGGCAGAGAAGGTATTTT
CDR3 protein: CAWSPGQRRYF